This TCR beta chain was identified during a study of blood T cell repertoires in COVID-19. Study at large: The study drew acute and convalescent COVID-19 samples from the United States, Italy and Spain. The cDNA or gDNA used as material had been derived from T cells, B-cell-depleted T cells, or PBMCs.

Produced via immunoSEQ multiplex PCR; TCRdb's table is partial and in-frame only. The table has roughly 67,000 clones, 85% to 90% seen once; the top ten hold around 4.4%. Germline CDR1 MNHEY, CDR2 SVGEGT. CDR3 length: 13 amino acids. Trimming stripped 4 bases from V and 2 bases from J, with 8 bases between. This chain joins TRBV6-2 or TRBV6-3 and TRBJ1-2; D might be TRBD1 (6 bases). The sequencing input was peripheral blood. The origin of this receptor is a man between 50 and 59 years old with active COVID-19. DNA of the CDR3: TGTGCCAGCAGTTGGGACAAGAACTATGGCTACACCTTC. Its protein is CASSWDKNYGYTF.